This T cell receptor (beta chain) originates from a study of shared clonotypes between healthy human individuals. Overall study results and limits: Naive subsets, compared against memory subsets, generally had larger estimated richness values. Sampling covered blood only; tissue repertoires likely differ.

Data came from immunoSEQ multiplex PCR; TCRdb stores just in-frame clones and leaves some out. The sample has millions of clones; around nine tenths are singletons. Of note for this clone: The antigen remains unidentified.

The clonotype comes from a man between 18 and 35 years old in good health. Sequencing was done on a sample of naive CD4+ T cells sorted from blood. Noted subset: CD45RA+ positively selected.

CDR3 nucleotide sequence: TGTGCCAGCAGCTTAGATCGGCTTACAGAGCAGTACTTC. Translated: CASSLDRLTEQYF. The chain joins TRBV11-2 to TRBJ2-7; D unclear. Trimming pared 0 bases from V and 7 bases from J, leaving 10 bases between. Germline CDR1 reads SGHAT; CDR2 reads FQNNGV. This CDR3 region has 13 residues.